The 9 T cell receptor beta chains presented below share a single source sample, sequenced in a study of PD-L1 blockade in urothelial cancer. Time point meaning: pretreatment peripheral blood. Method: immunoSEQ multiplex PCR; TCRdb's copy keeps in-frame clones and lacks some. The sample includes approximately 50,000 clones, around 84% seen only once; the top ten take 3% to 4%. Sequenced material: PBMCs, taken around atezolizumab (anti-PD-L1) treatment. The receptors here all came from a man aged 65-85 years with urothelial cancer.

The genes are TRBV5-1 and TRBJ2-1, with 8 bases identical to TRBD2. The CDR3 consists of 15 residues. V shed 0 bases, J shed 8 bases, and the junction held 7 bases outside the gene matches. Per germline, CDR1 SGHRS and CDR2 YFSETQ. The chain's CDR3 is CASSLEGLGFYEQFF. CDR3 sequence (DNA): TGCGCCAGCAGCTTGGAGGGACTAGGATTTTATGAGCAGTTCTTC.

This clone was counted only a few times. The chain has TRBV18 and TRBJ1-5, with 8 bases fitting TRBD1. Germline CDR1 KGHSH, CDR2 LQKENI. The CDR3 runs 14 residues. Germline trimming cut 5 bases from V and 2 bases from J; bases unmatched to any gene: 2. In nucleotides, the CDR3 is TGTGCCAGCTCAATGGGACAGGGCAATCAGCCCCAGCATTTT. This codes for CASSMGQGNQPQHF.

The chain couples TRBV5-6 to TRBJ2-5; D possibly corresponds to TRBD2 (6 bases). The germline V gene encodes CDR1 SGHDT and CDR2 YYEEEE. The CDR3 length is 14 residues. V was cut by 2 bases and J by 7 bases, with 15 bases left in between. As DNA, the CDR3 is TGTGCCAGCAGCTTAGGGACTGCCGGTGGGACCCAGTACTTC. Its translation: CASSLGTAGGTQYF.

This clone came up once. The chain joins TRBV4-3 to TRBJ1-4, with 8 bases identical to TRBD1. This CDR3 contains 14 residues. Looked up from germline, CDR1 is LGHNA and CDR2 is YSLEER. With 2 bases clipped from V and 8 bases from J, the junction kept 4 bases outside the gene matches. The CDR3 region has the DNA TGCGCCAGCAGCCAACAGGGGGCAGGGGAAAAACTGTTTTTT. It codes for CASSQQGAGEKLFF.

CDR3 DNA sequence: TGTGCCAGCAGCCCGGACAGTAAAGCTTTCTTT. It yields the protein CASSPDSKAFF. This chain joins TRBV5-8 and TRBJ1-1, with D tentatively TRBD1 (6 bases). This CDR3 spans 11 amino acids. The V gene's germline CDR1 is SGHTS and CDR2 YDEGEE. V lost 4 bases and J 9 bases, leaving 10 bases between the germline ends. Full variable domain (outside the CDR3, taken from reference TRBV5-8 and TRBJ1-1): EAGVTQSPTHLIKTRGQQATLRCSPISGHTSVYWYQQALGLGLQFLLWYDEGEERNRGNFPPRFSGRQFPNYSSELNVNALELEDSALYLCASSPDSKAFFGQGTRLTVV.

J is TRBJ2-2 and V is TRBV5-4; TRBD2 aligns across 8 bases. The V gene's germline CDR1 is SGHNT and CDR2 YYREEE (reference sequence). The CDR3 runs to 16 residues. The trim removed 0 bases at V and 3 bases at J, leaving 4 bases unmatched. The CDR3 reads CASSLVFSGDTGELFF. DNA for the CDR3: TGTGCCAGCAGCTTGGTTTTTAGCGGGGACACCGGGGAGCTGTTTTTT.

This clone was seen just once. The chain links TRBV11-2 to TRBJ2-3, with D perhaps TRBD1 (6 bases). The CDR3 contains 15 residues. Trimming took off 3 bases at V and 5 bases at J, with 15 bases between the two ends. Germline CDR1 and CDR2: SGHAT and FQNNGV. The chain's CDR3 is CASSFGGSILDTQYF. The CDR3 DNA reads TGTGCCAGCAGCTTTGGGGGCTCCATTTTAGATACGCAGTATTTT.

The CDR3 protein is CASSLRRGGNEKLFF. CDR3 DNA: TGTGCCAGCAGCTTAAGACGGGGTGGTAATGAAAAACTGTTTTTT. The chain has TRBV7-2 and TRBJ1-4; D gene ambiguous. Trimming removed 2 bases at V and 4 bases at J, with 11 bases between. Per germline, CDR1 SGHTA and CDR2 FQGNSA. The CDR3 covers 15 residues.

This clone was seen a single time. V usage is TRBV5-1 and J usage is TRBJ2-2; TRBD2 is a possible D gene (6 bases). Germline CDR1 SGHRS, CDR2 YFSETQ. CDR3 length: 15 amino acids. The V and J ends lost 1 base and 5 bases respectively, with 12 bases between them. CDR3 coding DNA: TGCGCCAGCAGCTTGAACGGGGGAGGAACCGGGGAGCTGTTTTTT. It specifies CASSLNGGGTGELFF.